This TCR beta chain was documented in a study of CD8 T cells in ankylosing spondylitis. Each CDR3 protein gets one entry after TCRdb re-called the 5' RACE reads with MiXCR. The sample includes around 280,000 distinct CDR3 sequences, around 20% of them seen just once. Trimming removed 5 bases at V and 4 bases at J, with 11 bases between. The CDR3 sequence is 13 residues long. At least ten counts were recorded for this clonotype. This sequence originates from a male donor with ankylosing spondylitis or in good health (not recorded which). Sequencing used blood, either unsorted or a sorted T cell fraction (not recorded which). This chain links TRBV12-3 or TRBV12-4 with TRBJ1-1; unclear D gene. CDR3 nucleotides: TGTGCCAGCAGTCCGGGAGGGAGCACTGAAGCTTTCTTT. Translation gives CASSPGGSTEAFF.